This T cell receptor beta chain stems from a study of OX40 agonist ivuxolimab in advanced cancers. Clones were sequenced by immunoSEQ multiplex PCR, and TCRdb holds only the in-frame ones, with some missing. The sample has around 69,000 clones; 83% are singletons. The source of this sequence is an adult with an advanced solid tumor such as melanoma, head and neck, liver or kidney cancer. Sequencing was performed on CD4+ or CD8+ T cells sorted from blood, taken in a trial of the OX40 agonist ivuxolimab.

CDR3 protein: CASRQQGGNYGYTF. The CDR3 coding sequence is TGTGCCAGCAGGCAACAGGGGGGAAACTATGGCTACACCTTC. The J gene is TRBJ1-2, the V gene TRBV6-5; TRBD1 matches 8 bases. Germline assignment: CDR1 MNHEY and CDR2 SVGAGI. The V segment lost 6 bases and the J segment 2 bases; nucleotides outside the gene matches: 5. The CDR3 covers 14 residues.